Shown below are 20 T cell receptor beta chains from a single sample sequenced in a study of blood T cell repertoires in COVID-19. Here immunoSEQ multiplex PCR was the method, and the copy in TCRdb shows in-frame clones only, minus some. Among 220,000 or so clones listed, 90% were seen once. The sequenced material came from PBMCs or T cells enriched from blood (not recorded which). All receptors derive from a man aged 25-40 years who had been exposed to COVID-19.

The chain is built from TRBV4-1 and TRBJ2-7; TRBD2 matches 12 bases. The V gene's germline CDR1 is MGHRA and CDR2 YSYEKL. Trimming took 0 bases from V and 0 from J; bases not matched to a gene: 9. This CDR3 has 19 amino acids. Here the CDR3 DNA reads TGCGCCAGCAGCCAAGATAGGTTGACTAGCGGGGGCCTCTCCTACGAGCAGTACTTC. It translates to CASSQDRLTSGGLSYEQYF.

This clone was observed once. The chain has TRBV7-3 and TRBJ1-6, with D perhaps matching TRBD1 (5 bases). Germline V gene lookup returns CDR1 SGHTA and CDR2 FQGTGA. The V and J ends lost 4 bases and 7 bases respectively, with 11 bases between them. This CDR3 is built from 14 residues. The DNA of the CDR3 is TGTGCCAGCAGCTCCTCGGGGGGGAATTCACCCCTCCACTTT. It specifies CASSSSGGNSPLHF.

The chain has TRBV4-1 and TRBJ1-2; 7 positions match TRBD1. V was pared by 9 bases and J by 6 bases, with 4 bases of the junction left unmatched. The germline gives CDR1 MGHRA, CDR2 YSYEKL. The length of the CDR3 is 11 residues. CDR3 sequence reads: CASPDRDGYTF. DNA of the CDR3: TGCGCCAGTCCTGACAGGGATGGCTACACCTTC.

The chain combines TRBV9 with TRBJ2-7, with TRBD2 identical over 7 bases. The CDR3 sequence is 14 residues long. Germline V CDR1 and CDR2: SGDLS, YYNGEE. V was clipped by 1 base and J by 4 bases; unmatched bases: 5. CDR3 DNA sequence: TGTGCCAGCAGCGTATACAGGCGGGGGTACGAGCAGTACTTC. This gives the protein CASSVYRRGYEQYF.

This CDR3 reads CASSAPGLRYTF. The CDR3 DNA reads TGTGCCAGTAGTGCCCCAGGGCTACGCTACACCTTC. V is TRBV19 and J is TRBJ1-2; a possible D gene is TRBD1 (5 bases). Germline loops: CDR1 LNHDA, CDR2 SQIVND (reference sequence). The CDR3 is made up of 12 amino acids. V shed 5 bases and J shed 9 bases, with 13 bases lying between them.

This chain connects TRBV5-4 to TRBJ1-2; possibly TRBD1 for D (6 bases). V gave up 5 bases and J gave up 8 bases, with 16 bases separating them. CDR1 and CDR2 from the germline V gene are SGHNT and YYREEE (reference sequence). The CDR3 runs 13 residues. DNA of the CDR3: TGTGCCAGCAGATTACAGGGAGGGAGGGGCTACACCTTC. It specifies CASRLQGGRGYTF.

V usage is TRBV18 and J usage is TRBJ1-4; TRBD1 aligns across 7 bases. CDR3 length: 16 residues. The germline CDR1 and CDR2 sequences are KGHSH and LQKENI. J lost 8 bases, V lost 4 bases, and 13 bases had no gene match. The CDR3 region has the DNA TGTGCCAGCTCACAGGCCCGGACAGGCCACCTCGAAAAACTGTTTTTT. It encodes CASSQARTGHLEKLFF.

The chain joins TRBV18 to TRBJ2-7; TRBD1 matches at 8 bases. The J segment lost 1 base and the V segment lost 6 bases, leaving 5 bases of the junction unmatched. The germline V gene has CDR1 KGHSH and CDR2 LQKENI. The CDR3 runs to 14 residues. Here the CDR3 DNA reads TGTGCCAGCTCGGAGACAGGGGCATCCTACGAGCAGTACTTC. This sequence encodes CASSETGASYEQYF. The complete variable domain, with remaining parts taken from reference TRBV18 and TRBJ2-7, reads NAGVMQNPRHLVRRRGQEARLRCSPMKGHSHVYWYRQLPEEGLKFMVYLQKENIIDESGMPKERFSAEFPKEGPSILRIQQVVRGDSAAYFCASSETGASYEQYFGPGTRLTVT.

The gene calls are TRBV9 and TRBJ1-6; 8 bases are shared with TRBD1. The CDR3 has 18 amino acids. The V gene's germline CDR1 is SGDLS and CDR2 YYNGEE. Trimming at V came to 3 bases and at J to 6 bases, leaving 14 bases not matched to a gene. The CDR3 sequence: CASSAAVGGTGPNSPLHF. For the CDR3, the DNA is TGTGCCAGCAGCGCAGCCGTGGGCGGGACAGGACCTAATTCACCCCTCCACTTT.

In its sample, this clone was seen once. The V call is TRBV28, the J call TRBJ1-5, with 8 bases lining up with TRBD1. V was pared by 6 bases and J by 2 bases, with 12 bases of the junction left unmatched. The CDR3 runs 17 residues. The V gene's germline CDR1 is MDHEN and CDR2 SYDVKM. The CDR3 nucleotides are TGTGCCAGCAGGACCCTAGACAGGGGATGGGGCAATCAGCCCCAGCATTTT. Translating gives CASRTLDRGWGNQPQHF.

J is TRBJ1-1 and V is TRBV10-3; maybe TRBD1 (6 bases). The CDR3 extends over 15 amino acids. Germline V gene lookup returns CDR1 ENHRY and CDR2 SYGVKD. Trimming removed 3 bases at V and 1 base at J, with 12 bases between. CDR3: CAISDPGTPNTEAFF. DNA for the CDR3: TGTGCCATCAGTGACCCCGGGACACCGAACACTGAAGCTTTCTTT.

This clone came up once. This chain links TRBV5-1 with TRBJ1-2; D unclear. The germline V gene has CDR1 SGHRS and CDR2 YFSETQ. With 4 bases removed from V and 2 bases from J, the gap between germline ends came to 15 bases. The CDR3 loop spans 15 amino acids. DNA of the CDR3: TGCGCCAGCAGCCGCGGGCCGGAGCTAAACTATGGCTACACCTTC. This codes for CASSRGPELNYGYTF.

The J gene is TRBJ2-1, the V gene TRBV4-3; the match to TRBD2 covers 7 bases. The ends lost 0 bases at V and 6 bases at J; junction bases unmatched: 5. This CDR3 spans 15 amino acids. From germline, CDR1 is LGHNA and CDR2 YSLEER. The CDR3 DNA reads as TGCGCCAGCAGCCAAGATGGGCTAGCGGCCAATGAGCAGTTCTTC. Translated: CASSQDGLAANEQFF.

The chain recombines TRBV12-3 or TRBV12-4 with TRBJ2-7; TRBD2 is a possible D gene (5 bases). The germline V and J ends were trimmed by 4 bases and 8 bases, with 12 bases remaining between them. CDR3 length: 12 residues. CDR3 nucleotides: TGTGCCAGCAGTTACTCTAGCCCCCAGCAGTACTTC. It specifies CASSYSSPQQYF.

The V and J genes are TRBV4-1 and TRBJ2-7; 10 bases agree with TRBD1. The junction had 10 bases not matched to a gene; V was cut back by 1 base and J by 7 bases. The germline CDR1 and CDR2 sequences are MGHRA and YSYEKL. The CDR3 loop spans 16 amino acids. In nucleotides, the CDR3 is TGCGCCAGCAGCCAAGCCCCGGGACAGGGGATGGAAGAGCAGTACTTC. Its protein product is CASSQAPGQGMEEQYF.

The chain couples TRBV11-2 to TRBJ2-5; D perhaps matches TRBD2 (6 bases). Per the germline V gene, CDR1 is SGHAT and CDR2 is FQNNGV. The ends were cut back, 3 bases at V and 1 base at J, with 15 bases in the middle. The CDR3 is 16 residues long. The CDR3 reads CASSFFLRRGQETQYF. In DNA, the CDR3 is TGTGCCAGCAGCTTTTTCCTCAGGAGGGGCCAAGAGACCCAGTACTTC.

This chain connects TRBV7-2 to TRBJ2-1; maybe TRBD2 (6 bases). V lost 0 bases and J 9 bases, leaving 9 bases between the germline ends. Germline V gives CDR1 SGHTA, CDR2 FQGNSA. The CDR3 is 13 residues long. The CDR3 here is CASSLAGGFEQFF. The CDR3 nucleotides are TGTGCCAGCAGCTTAGCGGGGGGTTTTGAGCAGTTCTTC.

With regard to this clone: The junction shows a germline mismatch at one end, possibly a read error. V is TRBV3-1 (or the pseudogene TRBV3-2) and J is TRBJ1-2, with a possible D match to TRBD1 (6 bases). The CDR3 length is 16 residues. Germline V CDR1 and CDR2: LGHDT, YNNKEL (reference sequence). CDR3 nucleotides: TGTGCCAGCAGTCCATGGGGGGGCCCTGACTACCCCATCCCAATCTTC. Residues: CASSPWGGPDYPIPIF.

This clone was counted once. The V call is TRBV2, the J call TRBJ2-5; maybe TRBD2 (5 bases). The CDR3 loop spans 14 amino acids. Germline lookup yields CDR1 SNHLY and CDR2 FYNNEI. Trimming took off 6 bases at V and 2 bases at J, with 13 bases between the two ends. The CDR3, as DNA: TGTGCCAGCAGGGCCATAGGGAGACAAGAGACCCAGTACTTC. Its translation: CASRAIGRQETQYF.

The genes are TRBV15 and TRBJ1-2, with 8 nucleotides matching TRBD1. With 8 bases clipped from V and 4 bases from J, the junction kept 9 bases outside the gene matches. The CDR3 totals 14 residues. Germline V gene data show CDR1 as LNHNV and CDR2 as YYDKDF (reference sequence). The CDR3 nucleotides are TGTGCCACCTGCAAGACAGGGGAATCCTATGGCTACACCTTC. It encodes CATCKTGESYGYTF.